Shown below are 28 T cell receptor beta chains from a single sample sequenced in a study of radiation and T cells in renal cell carcinoma. Described time point: blood 2 weeks post-SBRT. Treatment noted: 15 Gy SBRT to primary tumor, nephrectomy 4 weeks later. Repertoires were generated with immunoSEQ multiplex PCR, while TCRdb's copy carries only in-frame clones and drops some. The table records about 120,000 clones, over 75% of them present only once. The sample in question was blood, obtained from a patient whose treatment included radiotherapy and nephrectomy. The receptors shown here come from a man between 45 and 60 years old with renal cell carcinoma.

This rearrangement joins TRBV7-8 to TRBJ2-2; 9 bases agree with TRBD1. CDR3 length: 17 amino acids. V shed 2 bases, J shed 4 bases, and the junction held 8 bases outside the gene matches. CDR1 and CDR2 (germline): SGHVS, FQNEAQ. The CDR3 region is CASSLIDRGIGTGELFF. DNA of the CDR3: TGTGCCAGCAGCTTAATAGACAGGGGGATCGGCACCGGGGAGCTGTTTTTT.

Note on this clone: An end of the junction differs from the germline gene, which may be a read error. The chain employs TRBV7-7 and TRBJ2-2; 9 nucleotides line up with TRBD1. Per the germline V gene, CDR1 is SSHAT and CDR2 is FNYEAQ (reference sequence). This CDR3 is 16 amino acids long. The CDR3 nucleotides are TGTGCTAGCAGCAACCCGACAGGGGGGGTCACCGGGGAGCTGTTTTTT. Protein sequence: CASSNPTGGVTGELFF.

This clone was observed a few times. This chain links TRBV30 with TRBJ1-1, with a weak D call TRBD1 (6 bases). The germline V gene has CDR1 GTSNPN and CDR2 SVGIG (reference sequence). The CDR3 is 15 amino acids. Deletions cut 3 bases from V and 0 bases from J, with 14 bases between. The CDR3 here is CAWRIHRVMNTEAFF. The CDR3 nucleotides read TGTGCCTGGAGAATTCACAGGGTTATGAACACTGAAGCTTTCTTT.

The V and J genes are TRBV21-1 and TRBJ1-5. TRBV21-1 represents a pseudogene. The CDR3 loop spans 20 amino acids. The CDR3 region has the DNA TGTGCCAGCAGCAAAGGACCGGGGGCTACAACGCCCGATAGCAATCAGCCCCAGCATTTT. It codes for CASSKGPGATTPDSNQPQHF.

The chain links TRBV5-1 to TRBJ2-2, with 10 bases identical to TRBD1. Trimming cost V 4 bases and J 0 bases; bases outside gene matches: 9. CDR1 SGHRS and CDR2 YFSETQ come from the germline V gene. The CDR3 sequence is 18 residues long. CDR3 in DNA: TGCGCCAGCAGCCGAACGACAGGGGGCCGGTCGAACACCGGGGAGCTGTTTTTT. This codes for CASSRTTGGRSNTGELFF.

The CDR3 loop reads CASSPSFMSYEQYF. The CDR3 DNA is TGTGCCAGCAGCCCTAGCTTCATGAGTTACGAGCAGTACTTC. The chain combines TRBV7-9 with TRBJ2-7, with a weak D call TRBD2 (5 bases). V lost 5 bases and J 4 bases, leaving 15 bases between the germline ends. In germline, CDR1 is SEHNR, CDR2 FQNEAQ (reference sequence). The CDR3 runs to 14 residues.

V gene TRBV7-9 combines with J gene TRBJ2-2; TRBD1 is a possible D gene (6 bases). Germline V gives CDR1 SEHNR, CDR2 FQNEAQ (reference sequence). V was trimmed by 5 bases and J by 3 bases, leaving 10 bases between them. The CDR3 has 14 amino acids. CDR3 nucleotide sequence: TGTGCCAGCAGCGTCGGACAGTACACCGGGGAGCTGTTTTTT. Its protein product is CASSVGQYTGELFF.

This clone was seen a handful of times. The same CDR3 also results from other DNA sequences found in this sample. This sequence joins TRBV2 and TRBJ1-3; D is ambiguous. The V gene lost 1 base and the J gene lost 1 base, with 5 bases spanning the gap. CDR1 is SNHLY, CDR2 FYNNEI, per germline. There are 14 residues in the CDR3. CDR3 sequence (DNA): TGTGCCAGCAGTGAAGGAGGTTCTGGAAACACCATATATTTT. Amino acid sequence: CASSEGGSGNTIYF.

The V and J genes are TRBV15 and TRBJ2-1, with 11 bases that match TRBD2. Germline assignment: CDR1 LNHNV and CDR2 YYDKDF (reference sequence). This CDR3 contains 18 residues. V shed 5 bases and J 6 bases; nucleotides not matched to a gene: 15. CDR3 region: CATSAGTSGVVVTNEQFF. CDR3 nucleotides: TGTGCCACCAGCGCCGGGACTAGCGGAGTTGTCGTGACCAATGAGCAGTTCTTC.

The V gene is TRBV27, the J gene TRBJ1-1; D is uncertain. The CDR3 consists of 12 residues. In germline, CDR1 is MNHEY, CDR2 SMNVEV (reference sequence). V gave up 3 bases and J gave up 10 bases, with 12 bases separating them. CDR3 DNA: TGTGCCAGCAGTTTCCGGGATGGGGTAGCTTTCTTT. Translated: CASSFRDGVAFF.

The gene calls are TRBV6-1 and TRBJ2-3; the match to TRBD2 covers 8 bases. V lost 6 bases, J lost 2 bases, and 7 bases stayed unmatched. This CDR3 spans 15 amino acids. CDR1 is MNHNS, CDR2 SASEGT, per germline. The CDR3 spells CASSSLAVFTDTQYF. The CDR3 DNA reads TGTGCCAGCAGCTCACTAGCGGTCTTCACAGATACGCAGTATTTT.

Only one count was recorded for this clone. CDR3 amino acids: CASMGGGRSYNEQFF. In DNA, the CDR3 is TGTGCCAGCATGGGAGGAGGGAGGTCCTACAATGAGCAGTTCTTC. The chain uses TRBV7-8 and TRBJ2-1; D is perhaps TRBD2 (6 bases). Germline CDR1 SGHVS, CDR2 FQNEAQ. The CDR3 sequence is 15 residues long. V was trimmed by 7 bases and J by 1 base, leaving 14 bases between them.

The J gene is TRBJ2-7, the V gene TRBV11-3; 7 bases agree with TRBD1. Trimming cost V 5 bases and J 0 bases; bases outside gene matches: 4. CDR3 length: 14 amino acids. Germline-derived CDR1 and CDR2 are SGHNT and YENEEA. The CDR3 protein is CASSAQGSSYEQYF. Written as DNA, the CDR3 is TGTGCCAGCAGCGCACAGGGGAGCTCCTACGAGCAGTACTTC.

This clone appeared a few times. The CDR3 DNA reads TGTGCCAGCAGCGCCTGGGACGGAACCACAGATACGCAGTATTTT. It yields the protein CASSAWDGTTDTQYF. V usage is TRBV9 and J usage is TRBJ2-3; D assignment may be TRBD1 or TRBD2 (5 bases each). Germline values: CDR1 SGDLS, CDR2 YYNGEE. This CDR3 has 15 amino acids. Trimming shortened V by 3 bases and J by 2 bases, and 13 bases separated the two germline ends.

The chain has TRBV29-1 and TRBJ2-6; D is perhaps TRBD2 (7 bases). Germline CDR1 reads SQVTM; CDR2 reads ANQGSEA. The CDR3 consists of 15 residues. Trimming removed 7 bases at V and 0 bases at J, with 13 bases between. The CDR3 loop is CSAQGGDSGANVLTF. The DNA of the CDR3 is TGCAGCGCCCAAGGGGGGGACTCTGGGGCCAACGTCCTGACTTTC. The full variable domain, its missing parts supplied by reference TRBV29-1 and TRBJ2-6, is SAVISQKPSRDICQRGTSLTIQCQVDSQVTMMFWYRQQPGQSLTLIATANQGSEATYESGFVIDKFPISRPNLTFSTLTVSNMSPEDSSIYLCSAQGGDSGANVLTFGAGSRLTVL.

The genes are TRBV4-2 and TRBJ1-4; D is ambiguous. CDR1 is LGHNA, CDR2 YNFKEQ, per germline. The CDR3 contains 13 residues. Trimming pared 0 bases from V and 10 bases from J, leaving 9 bases between. CDR3 region: CASSQEVRGKLFF. The DNA for the CDR3 is TGTGCCAGCAGCCAAGAAGTCCGAGGAAAACTGTTTTTT.

The chain combines TRBV11-3 with TRBJ2-1; D is perhaps TRBD1 (5 bases). CDR1 is SGHNT and CDR2 is YENEEA in the germline V gene. The CDR3 length is 12 residues. The ends were cut back, 8 bases at V and 9 bases at J, with 14 bases in the middle. The CDR3 DNA follows: TGTGCCAGCGGGGTGGGGCCGTCTGAGCAGTTCTTC. Its translation is CASGVGPSEQFF.

The chain is built from TRBV5-1 and TRBJ1-1; D remains ambiguous. V was shortened by 0 bases and J by 5 bases, with 11 bases between the two germline ends. CDR3 length: 14 residues. Germline assignment: CDR1 SGHRS and CDR2 YFSETQ. CDR3 sequence (DNA): TGCGCCAGCAGCTTGGGAGGGTTCGCTACTGAAGCTTTCTTT. It translates to CASSLGGFATEAFF.

The chain recombines TRBV27 with TRBJ1-1; 9 nucleotides align to TRBD1. The CDR3 has 13 amino acids. J was trimmed by 0 bases and V by 8 bases; bases with no gene match: 1. Germline V CDR1 and CDR2: MNHEY, SMNVEV (reference sequence). This chain's CDR3 is CASWTGVNTEAFF. CDR3 in DNA: TGTGCCAGCTGGACAGGGGTGAACACTGAAGCTTTCTTT.

This chain uses TRBV7-6 with TRBJ2-1; the D is unclear. CDR1 and CDR2 from the germline V gene are SGHVS and FNYEAQ. Between the trimmed V and J ends, which lost 1 base and 5 bases, there was a span of 6 bases. This CDR3 is built from 13 residues. The CDR3 DNA follows: TGTGCCAGCAGCTTAGATACAAACAATGAGCAGTTCTTC. It specifies CASSLDTNNEQFF.

This chain uses TRBV19 with TRBJ2-1; TRBD2 aligns across 7 bases. This CDR3 is 15 amino acids long. V lost 3 bases and J lost 8; bases outside the gene matches: 10. CDR1 is LNHDA and CDR2 is SQIVND in the germline V gene (reference sequence). CDR3 sequence: CASSIMGEGGHEQFF. The CDR3, as DNA: TGTGCCAGTAGTATTATGGGGGAGGGAGGACATGAGCAGTTCTTC.

The chain employs TRBV7-2 and TRBJ2-7; 7 bases are shared with TRBD2. V shed 5 bases and J 0 bases; nucleotides not matched to a gene: 4. The CDR3 totals 14 residues. Germline V CDR1 and CDR2: SGHTA, FQGNSA. For the CDR3, the DNA is TGTGCCAGCAGCGCCCGACTAGCCTCCTACGAGCAGTACTTC. Amino acid sequence: CASSARLASYEQYF.

The chain employs TRBV9 and TRBJ1-4; the D is unclear. Germline V CDR1 and CDR2: SGDLS, YYNGEE. Trimming pared 0 bases from V and 5 bases from J, leaving 11 bases between. The CDR3 runs to 15 residues. CDR3 residues: CASSVDGQINEKLFF. For the CDR3, the DNA is TGTGCCAGCAGCGTAGATGGTCAGATCAATGAAAAACTGTTTTTT.

The chain joins TRBV19 to TRBJ1-4; no firm D call. This CDR3 contains 14 residues. Trimming pared 3 bases from V and 7 bases from J, leaving 12 bases between. Germline V gene lookup returns CDR1 LNHDA and CDR2 SQIVND (reference sequence). The CDR3 region has the DNA TGTGCCAGTAGTATTTTAATACGTGGTGAAAAACTGTTTTTT. Protein sequence: CASSILIRGEKLFF.

V gene TRBV5-1 combines with J gene TRBJ1-4, with 12 nucleotides matching TRBD1. Germline CDR1 SGHRS, CDR2 YFSETQ. The V gene end was trimmed by 5 bases and the J gene end by 0 bases; junction bases not matched to a gene: 8. This CDR3 has 18 amino acids. The CDR3: CASRKGDRGPATNEKLFF. CDR3 nucleotide sequence: TGCGCCAGCAGAAAAGGGGACAGGGGGCCTGCAACTAATGAAAAACTGTTTTTT.

J is TRBJ1-4 and V is TRBV7-9, with 7 bases that match TRBD1. The CDR3 sequence is 14 residues long. The V gene's germline CDR1 is SEHNR and CDR2 FQNEAQ (reference sequence). V lost 2 bases and J lost 8; bases outside the gene matches: 5. CDR3 protein: CASSLTGVLEKLFF. In DNA form, the CDR3 reads TGTGCCAGCAGCTTAACAGGGGTTCTCGAAAAACTGTTTTTT.

The CDR3 here is CASSATGTATDTQYF. CDR3 DNA sequence: TGTGCCAGTAGTGCAACCGGGACAGCGACAGATACGCAGTATTTT. The chain combines TRBV19 with TRBJ2-3; TRBD1 aligns across 7 bases. Per germline, CDR1 LNHDA and CDR2 SQIVND (reference sequence). This CDR3 contains 15 residues. Losses at the gene ends were 5 bases for V and 3 bases for J; bases not matched to a gene: 8.

This sequence joins TRBV2 and TRBJ2-5; D is possibly TRBD1 or TRBD2 (5 bases each). Trimming shortened V by 1 base and J by 5 bases, and 11 bases separated the two germline ends. The CDR3 sequence is 14 residues long. Germline loops: CDR1 SNHLY, CDR2 FYNNEI. The CDR3 spells CASSEGGTGETQYF. The CDR3 DNA sequence: TGTGCCAGCAGTGAAGGGGGGACCGGTGAGACCCAGTACTTC.